This T cell receptor beta chain emerged from a study of cytomegalovirus exposure and HLA in healthy donors. From germline, CDR1 is MDHEN and CDR2 SYDVKM. Trimming took 8 bases from V and 4 from J; bases not matched to a gene: 13. The CDR3 consists of 15 residues. As regards this clone: The antigen remains unidentified.

Each donor was healthy, and each was a bone marrow donor. Broader study findings: In a later analysis, at a false discovery rate of 0.05, 15,000 to 20,000 TCR beta sequences were associated with HLA alleles. As a later analysis revealed, the rate of TCR association differed by HLA locus, with DRB1 most and HLA-C fewest. The study put 150 or so TCR beta chains on its list as cytomegalovirus-associated.

PCR amplification relied on 60 Vbeta primers (plus 13 Jbeta primers). Generated by immunoSEQ multiplex PCR, the TCRdb table keeps only in-frame clones and is missing some. This table holds under 150,000 clones, about 69% found once. The chain is built from TRBV28 and TRBJ1-2, with TRBD1 identical over 7 bases. Sequencing used PBMCs. The receptor was derived from a man younger than 40 in good health and CMV-seronegative. CDR3 sequence reads: CASSRMGPGGYGYTF. CDR3 in DNA: TGTGCCAGCTCTAGAATGGGGCCAGGGGGCTATGGCTACACCTTC.